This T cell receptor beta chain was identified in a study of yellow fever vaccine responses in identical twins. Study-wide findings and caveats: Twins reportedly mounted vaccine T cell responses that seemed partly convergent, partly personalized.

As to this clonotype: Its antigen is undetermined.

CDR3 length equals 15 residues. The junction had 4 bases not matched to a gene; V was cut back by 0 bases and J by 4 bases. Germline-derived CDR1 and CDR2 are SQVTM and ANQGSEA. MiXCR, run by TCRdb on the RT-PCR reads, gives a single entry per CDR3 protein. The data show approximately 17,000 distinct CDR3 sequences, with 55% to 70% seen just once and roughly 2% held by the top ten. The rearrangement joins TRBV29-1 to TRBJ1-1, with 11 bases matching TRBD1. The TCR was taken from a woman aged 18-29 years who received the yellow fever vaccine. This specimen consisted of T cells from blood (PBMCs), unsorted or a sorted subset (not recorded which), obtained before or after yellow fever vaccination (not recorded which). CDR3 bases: TGCAGCGTTGAAGACCGGGACAGGGGGATCACTGAAGCTTTCTTT. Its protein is CSVEDRDRGITEAFF.